What follows are 19 T cell receptor beta chains derived from one specimen sequenced in a study of blood T cell repertoires in COVID-19. Profiled with immunoSEQ multiplex PCR; TCRdb holds only in-frame clones, not every one. The sample lists 23,000 or so clones, roughly 89% occurring once. The sample was peripheral blood. The receptor set was obtained from a man in his sixties or seventies with active COVID-19.

The V gene is TRBV7-7, the J gene TRBJ2-2, with 7 nucleotides matching TRBD2. Trimming cost V 0 bases and J 4 bases; bases outside gene matches: 8. Germline loops: CDR1 SSHAT, CDR2 FNYEAQ (reference sequence). CDR3 length: 17 residues. CDR3 nucleotides: TGTGCCAGCAGCTTAGCGGCTAGCGGAGGAGCCACCGGGGAGCTGTTTTTT. It encodes CASSLAASGGATGELFF. Based on the CDR3 plus reference TRBV7-7 and TRBJ2-2, the full variable domain is GAGVSQSPRYKVTKRGQDVTLRCDPISSHATLYWYQQALGQGPEFLTYFNYEAQPDKSGLPSDRFSAERPEGSISTLTIQRTEQRDSAMYRCASSLAASGGATGELFFGEGSRLTVL.

V gene TRBV24-1 combines with J gene TRBJ2-2, with 12 nucleotides matching TRBD2. CDR3 length: 17 amino acids. CDR1 and CDR2 (germline): KGHDR, SFDVKD. V shed 2 bases, J shed 4 bases, and the junction held 4 bases outside the gene matches. As DNA, the CDR3 is TGTGCCACCAGTGATTCGTTGACTAGCGGGGGCACCGGGGAGCTGTTTTTT. Translating gives CATSDSLTSGGTGELFF.

This chain uses TRBV7-6 with TRBJ2-3; D possibly corresponds to TRBD2 (5 bases). The CDR3 runs 18 residues. V was trimmed by 4 bases and J by 2 bases, leaving 22 bases between them. Germline lookup yields CDR1 SGHVS and CDR2 FNYEAQ. The DNA for the CDR3 is TGTGCCAGCAGCTCAGGCGGTGGAGGCGGGTTCCACACAGATACGCAGTATTTT. Its protein product is CASSSGGGGGFHTDTQYF.

V is TRBV3-1 (or the pseudogene TRBV3-2) and J is TRBJ1-4; possibly TRBD1 for D (6 bases). Germline V lookup: CDR1 LGHDT, CDR2 YNNKEL (reference sequence). CDR3 length: 15 residues. V lost 4 bases and J 6 bases, leaving 15 bases between the germline ends. Written as DNA, the CDR3 is TGTGCCAGCAGCCGGAGGTCCCCAGGGGATGAAAAACTGTTTTTT. Translated, it gives CASSRRSPGDEKLFF.

This clone appeared a single time. The chain carries TRBV13 and TRBJ1-1; 8 nucleotides agree with TRBD1. Germline lookup yields CDR1 PRHDT and CDR2 FYEKMQ (reference sequence). J gave up 0 bases and V 8 bases, and 8 bases lay outside the gene matches. This CDR3 has 15 residues. Written as DNA, the CDR3 is TGTGCCAGCTGGGGGACAGGCGGATTGAACACTGAAGCTTTCTTT. It encodes CASWGTGGLNTEAFF.

The chain uses TRBV25-1 and TRBJ2-7; possible D gene TRBD1, 6 bases. This CDR3 has 13 residues. Deletions cut 4 bases from V and 2 bases from J, with 9 bases between. Germline CDR1 is MGHDK and CDR2 is SYGVNS. The CDR3 DNA reads TGTGCCAGCAGTGTAACAGGGACCTACGAGCAGTACTTC. Amino acid sequence: CASSVTGTYEQYF.

V and J are TRBV15 and TRBJ1-5, with D uncertain. Germline values: CDR1 LNHNV, CDR2 YYDKDF (reference sequence). CDR3 size: 14 residues. V lost 6 bases, J lost 7 bases, and 16 bases lay in between. The chain's CDR3 is CATSAGRESQPQHF. CDR3 in DNA: TGTGCCACCAGTGCCGGGAGGGAGAGCCAGCCCCAGCATTTT.

This clone came up once. The V and J genes are TRBV9 and TRBJ1-1; D possibly corresponds to TRBD1 (6 bases). The germline gives CDR1 SGDLS, CDR2 YYNGEE. V lost 3 bases to trimming and J lost 3 bases, with 21 bases between them. The CDR3 is 17 amino acids. CDR3 nucleotides: TGTGCCAGCAGCGGAGGGGGGGGCTCCGTCGGAGACACTGAAGCTTTCTTT. Protein product: CASSGGGGSVGDTEAFF.

The chain recombines TRBV5-8 with TRBJ2-7; the D gene is possibly TRBD2 (5 bases). V dropped 5 bases and J dropped 7 bases, with 10 bases sitting between them. This CDR3 is 11 amino acids long. Germline V gene sequence: CDR1 SGHTS, CDR2 YDEGEE. This CDR3 is CASRIGVEQYF. CDR3 nucleotides: TGTGCCAGCAGGATCGGGGTAGAGCAGTACTTC.

The chain is built from TRBV2 and TRBJ2-7; 8 bases are shared with TRBD1. The CDR3 runs 14 residues. The germline V gene has CDR1 SNHLY and CDR2 FYNNEI. The ends lost 4 bases at V and 2 bases at J; junction bases unmatched: 4. CDR3: CASSAGTGAYEQYF. In DNA, the CDR3 is TGTGCCAGCAGTGCTGGGACAGGCGCCTACGAGCAGTACTTC. Looking up the rest from reference TRBV2 and TRBJ2-7 gives the full variable domain: EPEVTQTPSHQVTQMGQEVILRCVPISNHLYFYWYRQILGQKVEFLVSFYNNEISEKSEIFDDQFSVERPDGSNFTLKIRSTKLEDSAMYFCASSAGTGAYEQYFGPGTRLTVT.

This chain joins TRBV6-4 and TRBJ1-2; the D gene is possibly TRBD1 (6 bases). Germline V gene lookup returns CDR1 MRHNA and CDR2 SNTAGT. Deletions cut 2 bases from V and 6 bases from J, with 13 bases between. The length of the CDR3 is 14 residues. The CDR3 DNA reads TGTGCCAGCAGTGACGGCAGGGGTTTGGATGGCTACACCTTC. Translated, it gives CASSDGRGLDGYTF.

The rearrangement uses TRBV7-9 and TRBJ1-1, with D perhaps TRBD1 (5 bases). The V gene lost 2 bases and the J gene lost 3 bases, with 13 bases spanning the gap. Germline V lookup: CDR1 SEHNR, CDR2 FQNEAQ (reference sequence). The CDR3 has 15 amino acids. The CDR3 DNA reads as TGTGCCAGCAGCTTACTTGAAGAAGGGGACACTGAAGCTTTCTTT. It codes for CASSLLEEGDTEAFF.

This sequence joins TRBV12-5 and TRBJ1-5, with 10 positions matching TRBD1. Losses at the gene ends were 2 bases for V and 6 bases for J; bases not matched to a gene: 4. The CDR3 extends over 15 amino acids. Germline-derived CDR1 and CDR2 are LGHNT and FRNRAP. Here the CDR3 reads CASGLWGQGSQPQHF. CDR3 nucleotide sequence: TGTGCTAGTGGTTTGTGGGGACAGGGGAGTCAGCCCCAGCATTTT. Together with reference TRBV12-5 and TRBJ1-5, the CDR3 gives the full variable domain: DARVTQTPRHKVTEMGQEVTMRCQPILGHNTVFWYRQTMMQGLELLAYFRNRAPLDDSGMPKDRFSAEMPDATLATLKIQPSEPRDSAVYFCASGLWGQGSQPQHFGDGTRLSIL.

The chain carries TRBV6-5 and TRBJ1-1; possible D gene TRBD1, 6 bases. V gave up 0 bases and J gave up 0 bases, with 8 bases separating them. The CDR3 extends over 15 amino acids. Germline-derived CDR1 and CDR2 are MNHEY and SVGAGI. CDR3 sequence reads: CASSYSDSVNTEAFF. The DNA of the CDR3 is TGTGCCAGCAGTTACTCGGACAGCGTGAACACTGAAGCTTTCTTT.

This rearrangement joins TRBV5-3 to TRBJ1-6; D is ambiguous. TRBV5-3 carries the ORF label, with uncertain function. Trimming removed 2 bases at V and 10 bases at J, with 19 bases between. The CDR3 is made up of 16 amino acids. The CDR3 region has the DNA TGTGCCAGAAGCTTTAGCGGCAGGCCAGTGGGGTCACCCCTCCACTTT. Protein: CARSFSGRPVGSPLHF.

The V gene is TRBV5-5, the J gene TRBJ1-6; 7 bases align to TRBD1. This CDR3 spans 15 amino acids. Germline V lookup: CDR1 SGHKS, CDR2 YYEKEE (reference sequence). After removal of 4 bases from V and 11 bases from J, the junction contained 12 bases not matched to a gene. CDR3: CASSATGTASTPLHF. The CDR3 bases are TGTGCCAGCAGCGCAACCGGGACAGCAAGTACACCCCTCCACTTT.

This sequence joins TRBV6-5 and TRBJ2-5, with TRBD1 matching over 8 bases. The germline CDR1 and CDR2 sequences are MNHEY and SVGAGI. CDR3 size: 14 residues. V trimming: 5 bases; J trimming: 5 bases; junction bases outside the gene matches: 7. In nucleotides, the CDR3 is TGTGCCAGCAGTATCAGGGGGCGCCCCGAGACCCAGTACTTC. Translation gives CASSIRGRPETQYF.

This clone was found once. The chain has TRBV2 and TRBJ1-5; 9 nucleotides agree with TRBD1. V gave up 7 bases and J gave up 2 bases; unmatched junction bases: 9. Per the germline V gene, CDR1 is SNHLY and CDR2 is FYNNEI. This CDR3 spans 16 amino acids. This chain's CDR3 is CASMLQGAYGNQPQHF. Here the CDR3 DNA reads TGTGCCAGCATGCTACAGGGGGCATATGGCAATCAGCCCCAGCATTTT. The full variable domain, in which reference TRBV2 and TRBJ1-5 provide the parts outside the CDR3, is EPEVTQTPSHQVTQMGQEVILRCVPISNHLYFYWYRQILGQKVEFLVSFYNNEISEKSEIFDDQFSVERPDGSNFTLKIRSTKLEDSAMYFCASMLQGAYGNQPQHFGDGTRLSIL.

This sequence joins TRBV7-9 and TRBJ2-2; 9 nucleotides match TRBD1. The germline gives CDR1 SEHNR, CDR2 FQNEAQ (reference sequence). J lost 3 bases, V lost 5 bases, and 4 bases had no gene match. CDR3 size: 15 residues. Here the CDR3 reads CASSQGQGDTGELFF. DNA of the CDR3: TGTGCCAGCAGCCAGGGACAGGGAGACACCGGGGAGCTGTTTTTT.